The present T cell receptor beta chain was sequenced within a study of blood T cell repertoires in COVID-19. Study context: Researchers got acute and convalescent COVID-19 samples from the United States, Italy and Spain. T cells, B-cell-depleted T cells, or PBMCs provided the cDNA or gDNA that served as material.

Grouping used clinical history reported by participants in a survey and questionnaire. Per the original methods: It was from reference gene primer amplification that nucleated cell counts were estimated. Produced via immunoSEQ multiplex PCR; TCRdb's table is partial and in-frame only. V and J calls and clone size come straight from that table; D and trimming were deduced from the DNA. The profile shows over 200,000 clones, 82% of them singletons. In the case of this clone: Other DNA sequences from this sample encode an identical CDR3 as well.

This CDR3 comprises 15 residues. The V gene's germline CDR1 is SGHNT and CDR2 YYREEE (reference sequence). Trimming at V came to 1 base and at J to 4 bases, leaving 2 bases not matched to a gene. Specimen: PBMCs or T cells enriched from blood (not recorded which). The sequence derives from a man in his forties or fifties who had recovered from COVID-19. V is TRBV5-4 and J is TRBJ2-1, with TRBD2 identical over 10 bases. The CDR3 region is CASSLRTSGYNEQFF. In nucleotides, the CDR3 is TGTGCCAGCAGCTTGCGGACTAGCGGATACAATGAGCAGTTCTTC.